This T cell receptor (beta chain) was captured in a study of T-cell reconstitution after alpha-beta-depleted transplantation in children. Study conclusions and caveats: At the one-year point after transplant, T-cell counts and TCRbeta diversity were found to come mostly from T cells that had been newly produced. After transplant, at about two months, alpha-beta T cells were reportedly derived from several hundred expanded graft clones. Surviving recipient cells, namely T cells and thymic progenitors, were the source of high day-60 TCRbeta diversity in some patients.

This sample's TCRbeta library carried unique molecular identifier barcodes. TCRdb redid the calling of the PCR reads with MiXCR, one entry per CDR3 protein. The sample gives around 440,000 distinct CDR3 sequences, 15% to 20% of which show up once; 29% is in the top ten. About this clonotype: Its antigen is unidentified.

Trimming took off 5 bases at V and 8 bases at J, with 13 bases between the two ends. This CDR3 contains 13 residues. The germline CDR1 and CDR2 sequences are MDHEN and SYDVKM. The source was PBMCs, mostly from graft donor cells, collected 360 days after TCRalphabeta/CD19-depleted stem cell transplant. V and J are TRBV28 and TRBJ2-1; D may be TRBD1 or TRBD2 (5 bases each). The clonotype originates from a boy less than two years old who had a stem cell transplant for Wiskott-Aldrich syndrome, so the T cells may come from the graft donor. The CDR3 region is CASSPWGSDEQFF. The CDR3 DNA is TGTGCCAGCAGTCCCTGGGGGTCCGATGAGCAGTTCTTC.